This entry features one TCR beta chain sequence. Its specificity is unknown. The PCR was carried out with 60 Vbeta primers and 13 Jbeta primers. The data were produced by immunoSEQ multiplex PCR, yet TCRdb's version contains in-frame clones alone and is incomplete. Of 100,000 to 150,000 clones in the sample, 80% were seen once. The sample originates from a study of cytomegalovirus exposure and HLA in healthy donors. Whole-study findings and limits: The study put around 180 TCR beta chains on its list as cytomegalovirus-associated. CMV antigen specificity was confirmed in vitro for a few CMV-associated chains.

Sequencing input: PBMCs. This receptor was obtained from a male donor in good health and CMV-seronegative.

The CDR3 here is CAWNLLTGQETQYF. The DNA for the CDR3 is TGTGCCTGGAACCTCCTGACGGGGCAAGAGACCCAGTACTTC. The V gene is TRBV30, the J gene TRBJ2-5; tentatively, D is TRBD2 (5 bases). V was clipped by 4 bases and J by 2 bases, with 14 bases between them. CDR3 length: 14 amino acids. Germline V CDR1 and CDR2: GTSNPN, SVGIG (reference sequence).